This passage covers 26 T cell receptor beta chains from one sample sequenced in a study of T cell changes during pregnancy in multiple sclerosis. TCRdb keeps only in-frame clones here, not all; method: immunoSEQ multiplex PCR. The data show just over 35,000 clones, with over 85% seen just once and 0.6% to 0.9% held by the top ten. Sequenced here: CD4+ T cells from peripheral blood mononuclear cells, sampled after pregnancy. The receptors derive from a female donor in good health, enrolled as a control in a pregnancy study.

The J gene is TRBJ2-5, the V gene TRBV6-1, with D possibly matching TRBD2 (6 bases). The CDR3 sequence is 14 residues long. Looked up from germline, CDR1 is MNHNS and CDR2 is SASEGT. Trimming removed 6 bases at V and 9 bases at J, with 20 bases between. CDR3 DNA sequence: TGTGCCAGCAGGGACGGGGACTCCCAAGCGGCCCAGTACTTC. Residues: CASRDGDSQAAQYF.

CDR3 in DNA: TGTGCCAGCAGCTTGGGACAGGGAAGTGAAAAACTGTTTTTT. This codes for CASSLGQGSEKLFF. This rearrangement joins TRBV11-2 to TRBJ1-4, with TRBD1 identical over 9 bases. There are 14 residues in the CDR3. From germline, CDR1 is SGHAT and CDR2 FQNNGV. The junction had 3 bases not matched to a gene; V was cut back by 3 bases and J by 7 bases.

The chain uses TRBV28 and TRBJ1-2, with TRBD1 matching 7 bases. The CDR3 consists of 13 residues. After removal of 5 bases from V and 4 bases from J, the junction contained 4 bases not matched to a gene. The germline V gene encodes CDR1 MDHEN and CDR2 SYDVKM. CDR3 region: CASSLGTVYGYTF. The CDR3 DNA sequence: TGTGCCAGCAGTCTAGGGACAGTCTATGGCTACACCTTC.

J is TRBJ1-2 and V is TRBV5-1, with D tentatively TRBD1 (5 bases). CDR1 is SGHRS and CDR2 is YFSETQ in the germline V gene. CDR3 length equals 15 residues. V lost 0 bases and J lost 3, with 12 bases in between. The CDR3 loop reads CASSLAGQGHYGYTF. In DNA, the CDR3 is TGCGCCAGCAGCTTGGCCGGGCAGGGCCACTATGGCTACACCTTC.

This clone was seen a handful of times. The chain is built from TRBV19 and TRBJ2-2; D gene uncertain. Trimming took 4 bases from V and 1 from J, leaving 7 bases between them. The CDR3 runs 14 residues. Germline V gene sequence: CDR1 LNHDA, CDR2 SQIVND (reference sequence). CDR3 DNA: TGTGCCAGTAGTACCCAGGTGAACACCGGGGAGCTGTTTTTT. It is translated as CASSTQVNTGELFF.

The V call is TRBV9, the J call TRBJ2-5; D remains ambiguous. This CDR3 is 14 amino acids long. Trimming cost V 3 bases and J 5 bases, with 14 bases left between them. The germline V gene encodes CDR1 SGDLS and CDR2 YYNGEE. The CDR3 DNA is TGTGCCAGCAGCGGGGCTGGCATTCAGGAGACCCAGTACTTC. Protein: CASSGAGIQETQYF. Filled out from reference TRBV9 and TRBJ2-5, the complete variable domain reads DSGVTQTPKHLITATGQRVTLRCSPRSGDLSVYWYQQSLDQGLQFLIQYYNGEERAKGNILERFSAQQFPDLHSELNLSSLELGDSALYFCASSGAGIQETQYFGPGTRLLVL.

In this sample, this clone turned up once. The chain joins TRBV27 to TRBJ2-7, with 8 bases matching TRBD1. V dropped 8 bases and J dropped 0; count of bases not matched to a gene: 12. This CDR3 contains 16 residues. Germline values: CDR1 MNHEY, CDR2 SMNVEV (reference sequence). CDR3 in amino acids: CASCIPQGVGSYEQYF. The CDR3 DNA reads TGTGCCAGCTGCATACCACAGGGGGTAGGCTCCTACGAGCAGTACTTC.

V gene TRBV2 combines with J gene TRBJ2-1; possibly TRBD2 for D (7 bases). The V end was cut by 4 bases, the J end by 0 bases, with 16 bases between. The CDR3 consists of 17 residues. CDR1 is SNHLY and CDR2 is FYNNEI in the germline V gene. This CDR3 is CASSGGGGQSSYNEQFF. CDR3 DNA: TGTGCCAGCAGTGGAGGCGGGGGCCAGAGCTCCTACAATGAGCAGTTCTTC.

The chain carries TRBV19 and TRBJ1-1, with D perhaps matching TRBD1 (6 bases). The V end lost 6 bases, the J end lost 11 bases, and 25 bases lay between the germline ends. CDR3 length: 15 amino acids. Per the germline V gene, CDR1 is LNHDA and CDR2 is SQIVND (reference sequence). CDR3 residues: CASRTLFPTGTPAFF. The CDR3 bases are TGTGCCAGTAGAACTCTTTTTCCCACCGGGACACCGGCTTTCTTT.

The rearrangement links TRBV19 to TRBJ1-1; D is possibly TRBD1 (5 bases). Germline CDR1 is LNHDA and CDR2 is SQIVND (reference sequence). The CDR3 is 13 amino acids. The V and J ends lost 3 bases and 1 base respectively, with 6 bases between them. The CDR3 sequence: CASSIGGNTEAFF. The CDR3 DNA is TGTGCCAGTAGTATCGGGGGGAACACTGAAGCTTTCTTT.

The chain carries TRBV29-1 and TRBJ2-7; 7 nucleotides line up with TRBD1. Germline V gene data show CDR1 as SQVTM and CDR2 as ANQGSEA. With 5 bases clipped from V and 7 bases from J, the junction kept 8 bases outside the gene matches. CDR3 length: 12 residues. The CDR3 loop reads CSVIEGAEEQYF. CDR3 nucleotide sequence: TGCAGCGTTATTGAGGGGGCGGAAGAGCAGTACTTC.

This rearrangement joins TRBV7-3 to TRBJ2-3, with 8 positions matching TRBD2. Germline V gene data show CDR1 as SGHTA and CDR2 as FQGTGA. The CDR3 has 16 residues. J was trimmed by 1 base and V by 5 bases; bases with no gene match: 8. Written as DNA, the CDR3 is TGTGCCAGCAGCCTCGGGGGGGGTGGGCGCACAGATACGCAGTATTTT. Translation: CASSLGGGGRTDTQYF.

J is TRBJ1-3 and V is TRBV5-1, with D perhaps TRBD1 (6 bases). The ends were cut back, 4 bases at V and 0 bases at J, with 17 bases in the middle. From germline, CDR1 is SGHRS and CDR2 YFSETQ. The CDR3 contains 17 residues. The CDR3 DNA is TGCGCCAGCAGCCTTGGTGGGGGGGCAAGCTCTGGAAACACCATATATTTT. Protein sequence: CASSLGGGASSGNTIYF. Using reference TRBV5-1 and TRBJ1-3 for the parts outside the CDR3, the full variable domain is KAGVTQTPRYLIKTRGQQVTLSCSPISGHRSVSWYQQTPGQGLQFLFEYFSETQRNKGNFPGRFSGRQFSNSRSEMNVSTLELGDSALYLCASSLGGGASSGNTIYFGEGSWLTVV.

The chain joins TRBV9 to TRBJ1-1, with 8 bases aligning to TRBD1. This CDR3 is 15 amino acids long. Unmatched junction bases numbered 11, after V lost 6 bases and J lost 4 bases. Germline values: CDR1 SGDLS, CDR2 YYNGEE. In DNA, the CDR3 is TGTGCCAGCACCCGTTGGCAGGGGGCGCCCACTGAAGCTTTCTTT. It codes for CASTRWQGAPTEAFF.

This chain joins TRBV7-2 and TRBJ1-1; 7 nucleotides line up with TRBD1. The germline CDR1 and CDR2 sequences are SGHTA and FQGNSA. There are 14 residues in the CDR3. V lost 7 bases to trimming and J lost 1 base; unmatched junction nucleotides: 6. The CDR3 sequence is CASMNRGGNTEAFF. Written as DNA, the CDR3 is TGTGCCAGCATGAACAGGGGAGGGAACACTGAAGCTTTCTTT.

The V gene is TRBV27, the J gene TRBJ2-1, with D possibly being TRBD2 (5 bases). V lost 6 bases and J lost 3, with 18 bases in between. The CDR3 is 16 amino acids. Per germline, CDR1 MNHEY and CDR2 SMNVEV (reference sequence). CDR3 coding DNA: TGTGCCAGCAGGCGCTCATGGCTAGCAGGCTACAATGAGCAGTTCTTC. Protein product: CASRRSWLAGYNEQFF.

This chain connects TRBV5-1 to TRBJ2-1, with 8 bases lining up with TRBD2. Germline V CDR1 and CDR2: SGHRS, YFSETQ. V dropped 0 bases and J dropped 2; count of bases not matched to a gene: 13. This CDR3 has 19 residues. CDR3 sequence: CASSLAAVGTGGPYNEQFF. The CDR3 nucleotides read TGCGCCAGCAGCTTGGCGGCAGTAGGAACGGGGGGGCCCTACAATGAGCAGTTCTTC.

The genes are TRBV30 and TRBJ1-6; 10 bases fit TRBD1. Germline loops: CDR1 GTSNPN, CDR2 SVGIG (reference sequence). CDR3 size: 14 residues. The V gene end was trimmed by 0 bases and the J gene end by 9 bases; junction bases not matched to a gene: 2. CDR3 sequence: CAWSVGTGASPLHF. The CDR3 nucleotides read TGTGCCTGGAGTGTTGGGACAGGGGCTTCACCCCTCCACTTT.

This CDR3 is CASSLKMGRGGGETQYF. CDR3 in DNA: TGTGCCAGCAGCCTCAAGATGGGTAGGGGGGGCGGAGAGACCCAGTACTTC. This chain joins TRBV4-2 and TRBJ2-5; TRBD2 might be the D (7 bases). In germline, CDR1 is LGHNA, CDR2 YNFKEQ. This CDR3 has 17 amino acids. Trimming removed 4 bases at V and 4 bases at J, with 22 bases between.

This clone was counted between two and nine times. The gene calls are TRBV28 and TRBJ2-3; 9 bases align to TRBD2. From germline, CDR1 is MDHEN and CDR2 SYDVKM. CDR3 length: 17 amino acids. Unmatched junction bases numbered 11, after V lost 5 bases and J lost 2 bases. The CDR3 spells CASSTNPLAGFTDTQYF. Here the CDR3 DNA reads TGTGCCAGCAGTACCAACCCTCTAGCGGGATTCACAGATACGCAGTATTTT.

This clone was counted only a few times. The rearrangement uses TRBV7-2 and TRBJ2-7; TRBD1 agrees at 8 bases. Germline V gene data show CDR1 as SGHTA and CDR2 as FQGNSA. Trimming cost V 5 bases and J 3 bases; bases outside gene matches: 6. The CDR3 runs to 14 residues. The chain's CDR3 is CASSRTGPNYEQYF. The CDR3 DNA follows: TGTGCCAGCAGCCGGACAGGGCCTAACTACGAGCAGTACTTC. Full variable domain (rest looked up from reference TRBV7-2 and TRBJ2-7): GAGVSQSPSNKVTEKGKDVELRCDPISGHTALYWYRQSLGQGLEFLIYFQGNSAPDKSGLPSDRFSAERTGGSVSTLTIQRTQQEDSAVYLCASSRTGPNYEQYFGPGTRLTVT.

This clone has a single count. The V and J genes are TRBV5-4 and TRBJ2-1, with 8 positions matching TRBD2. The J segment lost 9 bases and the V segment lost 4 bases, leaving 15 bases of the junction unmatched. CDR1 SGHNT and CDR2 YYREEE come from the germline V gene (reference sequence). CDR3 length: 16 amino acids. The chain's CDR3 is CASSTSGSRGVGEQFF. The CDR3 nucleotides are TGTGCCAGCAGCACTAGCGGTTCTAGGGGAGTGGGTGAGCAGTTCTTC.

This clone came up once. V and J are TRBV28 and TRBJ2-7; 9 positions match TRBD2. The CDR3 consists of 16 residues. CDR1 is MDHEN and CDR2 is SYDVKM in the germline V gene. Trimming cost V 6 bases and J 4 bases; bases outside gene matches: 13. The CDR3 loop reads CASSLLGGRAAYEQYF. For the CDR3, the DNA is TGTGCCAGCAGCCTCTTAGGCGGGAGGGCCGCATACGAGCAGTACTTC.

The chain has TRBV15 and TRBJ2-3; the match to TRBD1 covers 10 bases. Germline lookup yields CDR1 LNHNV and CDR2 YYDKDF (reference sequence). V shed 5 bases, J shed 2 bases, and the junction held 7 bases outside the gene matches. This CDR3 comprises 16 residues. The chain's CDR3 is CATSRGTGALTDTQYF. The CDR3 DNA reads as TGTGCCACCAGCCGAGGGACAGGGGCCCTCACAGATACGCAGTATTTT.

V usage is TRBV11-2 and J usage is TRBJ1-4; 9 bases fit TRBD1. The ends lost 6 bases at V and 3 bases at J; junction bases unmatched: 5. This CDR3 has 15 amino acids. CDR1 and CDR2 (germline): SGHAT, FQNNGV. CDR3 DNA sequence: TGTGCCAGCAGTTTGGGACAGGGATCTAATGAAAAACTGTTTTTT. Its translation is CASSLGQGSNEKLFF. Using reference TRBV11-2 and TRBJ1-4 for the parts outside the CDR3, the full variable domain is EAGVAQSPRYKIIEKRQSVAFWCNPISGHATLYWYQQILGQGPKLLIQFQNNGVVDDSQLPKDRFSAERLKGVDSTLKIQPAKLEDSAVYLCASSLGQGSNEKLFFGSGTQLSVL.

V is TRBV4-3 and J is TRBJ2-5, with TRBD1 matching over 8 bases. Germline CDR1 and CDR2: LGHNA and YSLEER. CDR3 length equals 13 residues. J lost 4 bases, V lost 4 bases, and 2 bases had no gene match. Here the CDR3 DNA reads TGCGCCAGCAGCCTTACAGGGGGAGAGACCCAGTACTTC. Its protein product is CASSLTGGETQYF.